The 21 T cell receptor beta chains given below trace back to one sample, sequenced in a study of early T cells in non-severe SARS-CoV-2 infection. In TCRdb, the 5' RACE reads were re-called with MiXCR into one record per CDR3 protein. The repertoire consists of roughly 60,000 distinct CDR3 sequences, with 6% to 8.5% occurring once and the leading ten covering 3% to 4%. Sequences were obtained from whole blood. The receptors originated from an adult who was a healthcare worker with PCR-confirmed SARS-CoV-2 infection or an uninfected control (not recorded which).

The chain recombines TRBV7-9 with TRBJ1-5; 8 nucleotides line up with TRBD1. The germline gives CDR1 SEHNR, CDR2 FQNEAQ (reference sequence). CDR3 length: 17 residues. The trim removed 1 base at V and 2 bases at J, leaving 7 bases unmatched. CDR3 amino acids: CASSLDPTGAGNQPQHF. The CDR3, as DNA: TGTGCCAGCAGCTTAGACCCGACAGGGGCAGGCAATCAGCCCCAGCATTTT.

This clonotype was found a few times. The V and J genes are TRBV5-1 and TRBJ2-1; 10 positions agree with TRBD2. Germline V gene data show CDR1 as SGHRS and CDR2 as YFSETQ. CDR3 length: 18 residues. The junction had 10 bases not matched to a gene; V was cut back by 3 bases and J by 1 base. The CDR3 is CASSSRASGSMSYNEQFF. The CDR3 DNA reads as TGCGCCAGCAGCTCCCGCGCTAGCGGGAGTATGTCCTACAATGAGCAGTTCTTC.

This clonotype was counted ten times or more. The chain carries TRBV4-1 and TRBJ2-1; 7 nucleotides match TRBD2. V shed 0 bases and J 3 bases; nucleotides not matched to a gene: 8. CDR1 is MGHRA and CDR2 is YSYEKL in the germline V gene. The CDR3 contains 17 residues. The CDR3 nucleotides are TGCGCCAGCAGCCAAGAGTCGGCGGGAGACAACTACAATGAGCAGTTCTTC. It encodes CASSQESAGDNYNEQFF.

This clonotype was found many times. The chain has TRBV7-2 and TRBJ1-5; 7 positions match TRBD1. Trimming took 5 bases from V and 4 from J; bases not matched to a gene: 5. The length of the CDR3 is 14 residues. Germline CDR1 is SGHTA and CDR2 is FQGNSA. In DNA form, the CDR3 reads TGTGCCAGCAGCCTTCAGGGGGGGAATCAGCCCCAGCATTTT. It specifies CASSLQGGNQPQHF.

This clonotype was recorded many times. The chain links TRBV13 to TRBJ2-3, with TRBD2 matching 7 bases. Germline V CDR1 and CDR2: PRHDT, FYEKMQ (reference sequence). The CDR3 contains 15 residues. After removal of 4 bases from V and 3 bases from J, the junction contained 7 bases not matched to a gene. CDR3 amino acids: CASSSRGEGTDTQYF. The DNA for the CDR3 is TGTGCCAGCAGCTCCCGTGGGGAGGGGACAGATACGCAGTATTTT.

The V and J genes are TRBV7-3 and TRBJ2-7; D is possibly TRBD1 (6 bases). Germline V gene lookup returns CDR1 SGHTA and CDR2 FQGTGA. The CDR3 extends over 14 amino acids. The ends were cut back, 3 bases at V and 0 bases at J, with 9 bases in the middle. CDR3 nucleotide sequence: TGTGCCAGCAGCTTGAACAGGGACTCCTACGAGCAGTACTTC. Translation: CASSLNRDSYEQYF.

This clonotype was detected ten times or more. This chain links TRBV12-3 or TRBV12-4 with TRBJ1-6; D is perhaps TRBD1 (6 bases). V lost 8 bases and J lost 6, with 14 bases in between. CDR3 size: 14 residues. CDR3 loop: CASGFGGLNSPLHF. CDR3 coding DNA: TGTGCCAGCGGGTTTGGGGGGCTTAATTCACCCCTCCACTTT.

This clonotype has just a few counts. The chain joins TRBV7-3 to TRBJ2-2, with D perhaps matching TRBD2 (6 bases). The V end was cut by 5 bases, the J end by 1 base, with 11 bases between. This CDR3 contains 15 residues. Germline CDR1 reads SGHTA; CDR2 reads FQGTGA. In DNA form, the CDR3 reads TGTGCCAGCAGCCCCTCCGGGGGGAACACCGGGGAGCTGTTTTTT. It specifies CASSPSGGNTGELFF.

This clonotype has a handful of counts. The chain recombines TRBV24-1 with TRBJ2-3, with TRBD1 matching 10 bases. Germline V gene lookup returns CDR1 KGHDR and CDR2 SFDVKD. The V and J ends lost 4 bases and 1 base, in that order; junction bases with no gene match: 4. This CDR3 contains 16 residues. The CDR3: CATSETGTGGTDTQYF. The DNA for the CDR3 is TGTGCCACCAGTGAAACCGGGACAGGGGGCACAGATACGCAGTATTTT.

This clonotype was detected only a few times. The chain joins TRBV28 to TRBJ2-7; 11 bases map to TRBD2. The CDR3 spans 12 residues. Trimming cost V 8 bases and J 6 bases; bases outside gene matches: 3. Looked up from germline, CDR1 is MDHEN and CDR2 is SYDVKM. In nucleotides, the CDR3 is TGTGCCAGCGATACTAGCGGGAGCGAGCAGTACTTC. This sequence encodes CASDTSGSEQYF.

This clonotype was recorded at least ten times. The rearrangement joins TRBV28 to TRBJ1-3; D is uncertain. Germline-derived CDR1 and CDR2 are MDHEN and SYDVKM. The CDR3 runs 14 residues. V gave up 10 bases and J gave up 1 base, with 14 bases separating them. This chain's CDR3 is CAILDGRSGNTIYF. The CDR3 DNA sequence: TGTGCCATCCTAGACGGGAGATCTGGAAACACCATATATTTT.

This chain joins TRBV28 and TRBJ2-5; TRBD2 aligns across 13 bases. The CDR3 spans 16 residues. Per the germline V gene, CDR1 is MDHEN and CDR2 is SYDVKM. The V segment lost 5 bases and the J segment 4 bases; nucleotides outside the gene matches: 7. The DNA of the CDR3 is TGTGCCAGCAGTCCGACTAGCGGGAGGAAGATAGAGACCCAGTACTTC. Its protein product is CASSPTSGRKIETQYF.

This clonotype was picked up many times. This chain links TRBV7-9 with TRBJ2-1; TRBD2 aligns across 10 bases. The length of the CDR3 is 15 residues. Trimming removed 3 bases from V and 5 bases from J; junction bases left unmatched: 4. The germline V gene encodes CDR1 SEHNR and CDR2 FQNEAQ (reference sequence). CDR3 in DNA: TGTGCCAGCAGCTTTGCGACTAGCGGGCACAATGAGCAGTTCTTC. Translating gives CASSFATSGHNEQFF.

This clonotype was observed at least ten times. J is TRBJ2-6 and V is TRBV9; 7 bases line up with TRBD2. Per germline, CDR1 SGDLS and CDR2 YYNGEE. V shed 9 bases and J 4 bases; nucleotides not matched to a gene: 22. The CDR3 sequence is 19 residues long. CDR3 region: CATTCREGLVVRGANVLTF. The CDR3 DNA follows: TGTGCCACTACCTGTAGGGAGGGTCTGGTCGTCAGAGGGGCCAACGTCCTGACTTTC.

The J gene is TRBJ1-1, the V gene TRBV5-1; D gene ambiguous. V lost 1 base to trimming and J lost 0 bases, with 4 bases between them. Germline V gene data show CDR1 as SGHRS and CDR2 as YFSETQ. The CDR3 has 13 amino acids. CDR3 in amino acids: CASSLNLNTEAFF. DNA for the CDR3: TGCGCCAGCAGCTTGAACTTGAACACTGAAGCTTTCTTT.

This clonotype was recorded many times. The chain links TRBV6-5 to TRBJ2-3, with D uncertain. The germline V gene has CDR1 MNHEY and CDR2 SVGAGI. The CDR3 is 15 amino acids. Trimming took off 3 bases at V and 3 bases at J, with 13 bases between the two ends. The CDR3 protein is CASSYSAVATDTQYF. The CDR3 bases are TGTGCCAGCAGTTATTCGGCGGTAGCAACAGATACGCAGTATTTT.

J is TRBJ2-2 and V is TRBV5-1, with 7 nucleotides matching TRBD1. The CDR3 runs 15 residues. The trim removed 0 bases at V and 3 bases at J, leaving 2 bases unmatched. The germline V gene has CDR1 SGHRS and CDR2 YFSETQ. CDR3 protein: CASSLVGQYTGELFF. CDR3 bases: TGCGCCAGCAGCTTGGTGGGACAGTACACCGGGGAGCTGTTTTTT.

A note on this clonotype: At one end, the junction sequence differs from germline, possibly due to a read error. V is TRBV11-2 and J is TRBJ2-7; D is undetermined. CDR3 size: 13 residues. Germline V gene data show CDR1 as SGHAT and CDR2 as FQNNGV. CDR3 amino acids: CTSSLGPRSEQYF. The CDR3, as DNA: TGTACCAGCAGCTTAGGGCCCCGGAGCGAGCAGTACTTC.

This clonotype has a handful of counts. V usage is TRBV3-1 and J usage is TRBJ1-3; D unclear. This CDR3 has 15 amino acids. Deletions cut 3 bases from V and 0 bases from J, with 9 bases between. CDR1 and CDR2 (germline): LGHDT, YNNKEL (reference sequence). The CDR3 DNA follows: TGTGCCAGCAGCCAGGACCTTTACTCTGGAAACACCATATATTTT. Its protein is CASSQDLYSGNTIYF. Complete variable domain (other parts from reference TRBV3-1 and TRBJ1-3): DTAVSQTPKYLVTQMGNDKSIKCEQNLGHDTMYWYKQDSKKFLKIMFSYNNKELIINETVPNRFSPKSPDKAHLNLHINSLELGDSAVYFCASSQDLYSGNTIYFGEGSWLTVV.

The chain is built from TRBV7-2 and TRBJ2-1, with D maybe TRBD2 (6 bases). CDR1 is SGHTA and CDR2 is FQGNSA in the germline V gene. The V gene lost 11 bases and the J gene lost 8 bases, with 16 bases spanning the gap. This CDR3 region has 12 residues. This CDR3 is CARWAGTDEQFF. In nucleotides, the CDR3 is TGTGCCCGTTGGGCGGGGACGGATGAGCAGTTCTTC.

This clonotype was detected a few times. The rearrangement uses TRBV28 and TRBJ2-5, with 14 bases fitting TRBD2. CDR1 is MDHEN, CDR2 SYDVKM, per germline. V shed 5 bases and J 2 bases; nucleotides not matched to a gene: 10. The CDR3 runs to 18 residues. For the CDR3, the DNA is TGTGCCAGCAGTACAAGGGGGACTAGCGGGAGCAAGCAAGAGACCCAGTACTTC. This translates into CASSTRGTSGSKQETQYF.